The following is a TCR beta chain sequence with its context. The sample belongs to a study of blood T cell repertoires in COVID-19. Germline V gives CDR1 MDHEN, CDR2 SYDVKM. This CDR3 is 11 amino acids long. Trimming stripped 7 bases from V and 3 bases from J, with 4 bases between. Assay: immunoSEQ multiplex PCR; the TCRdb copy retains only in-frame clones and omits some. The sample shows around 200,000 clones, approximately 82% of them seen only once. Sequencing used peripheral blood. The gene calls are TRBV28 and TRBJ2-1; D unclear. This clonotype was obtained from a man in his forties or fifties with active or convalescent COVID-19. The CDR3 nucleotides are TGTGCCAGCAAATACTACAATGAGCAGTTCTTC. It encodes CASKYYNEQFF.